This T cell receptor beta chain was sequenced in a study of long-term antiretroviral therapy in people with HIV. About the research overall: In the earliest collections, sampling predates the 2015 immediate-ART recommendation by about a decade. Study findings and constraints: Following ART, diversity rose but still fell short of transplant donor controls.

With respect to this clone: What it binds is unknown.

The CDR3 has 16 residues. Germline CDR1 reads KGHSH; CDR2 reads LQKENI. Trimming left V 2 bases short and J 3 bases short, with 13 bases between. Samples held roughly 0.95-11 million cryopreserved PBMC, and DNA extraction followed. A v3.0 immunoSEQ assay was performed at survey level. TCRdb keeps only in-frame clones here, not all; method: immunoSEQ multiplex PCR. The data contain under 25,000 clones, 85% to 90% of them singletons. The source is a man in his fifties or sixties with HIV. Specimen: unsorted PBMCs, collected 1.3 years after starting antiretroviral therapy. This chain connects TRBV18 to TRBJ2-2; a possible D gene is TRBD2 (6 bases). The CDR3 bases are TGTGCCAGCTCACCAAGGACGGGAGCGGACACCGGGGAGCTGTTTTTT. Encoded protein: CASSPRTGADTGELFF.